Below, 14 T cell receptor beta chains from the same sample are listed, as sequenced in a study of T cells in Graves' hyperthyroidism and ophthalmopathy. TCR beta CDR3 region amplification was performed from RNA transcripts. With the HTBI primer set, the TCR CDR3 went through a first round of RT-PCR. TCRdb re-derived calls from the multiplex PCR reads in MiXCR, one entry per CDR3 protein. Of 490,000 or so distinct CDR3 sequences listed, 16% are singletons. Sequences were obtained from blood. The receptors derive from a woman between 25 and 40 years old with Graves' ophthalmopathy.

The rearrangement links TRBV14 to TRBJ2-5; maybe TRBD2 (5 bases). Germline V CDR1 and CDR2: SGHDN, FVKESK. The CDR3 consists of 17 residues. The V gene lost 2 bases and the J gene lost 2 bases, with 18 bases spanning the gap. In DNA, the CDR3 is TGTGCCAGCAGCCAAATAAGAACTAGGACCCATCAAGAGACCCAGTACTTC. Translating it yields CASSQIRTRTHQETQYF.

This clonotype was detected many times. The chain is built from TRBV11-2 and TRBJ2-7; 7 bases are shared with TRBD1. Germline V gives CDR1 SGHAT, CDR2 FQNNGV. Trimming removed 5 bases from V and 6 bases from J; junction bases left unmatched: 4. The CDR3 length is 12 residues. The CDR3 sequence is CASSPGQREQYF. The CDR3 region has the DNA TGTGCCAGCAGCCCGGGACAGCGCGAGCAGTACTTC.

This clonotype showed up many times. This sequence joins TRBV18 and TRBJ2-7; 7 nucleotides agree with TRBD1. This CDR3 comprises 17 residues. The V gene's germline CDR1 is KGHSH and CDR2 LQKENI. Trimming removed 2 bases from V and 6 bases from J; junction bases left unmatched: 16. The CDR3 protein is CASSPLQEGGFLSEQYF. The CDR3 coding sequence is TGTGCCAGCTCACCATTGCAAGAAGGGGGCTTCTTGAGCGAGCAGTACTTC.

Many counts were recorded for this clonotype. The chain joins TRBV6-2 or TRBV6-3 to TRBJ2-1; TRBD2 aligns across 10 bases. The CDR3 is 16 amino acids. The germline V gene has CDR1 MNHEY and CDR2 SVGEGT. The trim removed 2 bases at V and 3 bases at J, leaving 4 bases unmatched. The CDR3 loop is CASSYDRTSGYNEQFF. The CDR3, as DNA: TGTGCCAGCAGTTACGATAGGACTAGCGGCTACAATGAGCAGTTCTTC.

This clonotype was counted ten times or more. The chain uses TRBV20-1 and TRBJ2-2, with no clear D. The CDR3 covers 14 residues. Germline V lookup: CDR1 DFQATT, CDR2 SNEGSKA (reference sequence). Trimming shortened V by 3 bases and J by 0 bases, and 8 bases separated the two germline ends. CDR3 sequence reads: CSASGLTNTGELFF. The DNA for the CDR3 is TGCAGTGCTAGCGGGCTAACGAACACCGGGGAGCTGTTTTTT.

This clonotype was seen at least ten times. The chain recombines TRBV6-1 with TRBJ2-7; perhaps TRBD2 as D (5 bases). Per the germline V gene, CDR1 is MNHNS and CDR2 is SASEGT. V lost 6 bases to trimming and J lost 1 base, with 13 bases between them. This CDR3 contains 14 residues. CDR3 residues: CASRAKSGSYEQYF. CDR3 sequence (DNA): TGTGCCAGCAGAGCGAAGAGCGGATCCTACGAGCAGTACTTC.

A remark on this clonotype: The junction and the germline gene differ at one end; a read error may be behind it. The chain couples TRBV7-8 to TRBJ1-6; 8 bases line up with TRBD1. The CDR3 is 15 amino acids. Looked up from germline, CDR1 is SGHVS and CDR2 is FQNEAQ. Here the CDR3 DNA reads TGTGCCAGCAGTCTCGACAGGGGACATAATTCACCCCTCTACTTT. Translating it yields CASSLDRGHNSPLYF.

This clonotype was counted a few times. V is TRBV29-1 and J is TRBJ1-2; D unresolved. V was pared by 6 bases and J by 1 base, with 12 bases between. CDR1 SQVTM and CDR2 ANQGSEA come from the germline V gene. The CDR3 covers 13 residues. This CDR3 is CSVTRMVNYGYTF. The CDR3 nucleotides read TGCAGCGTGACCCGGATGGTTAACTATGGCTACACCTTC.

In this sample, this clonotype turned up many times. The CDR3 DNA reads as TGTGCCTGGAGTCAATCCGGAGGTCAGCCCCAGCATTTT. Amino acid sequence: CAWSQSGGQPQHF. V is TRBV30 and J is TRBJ1-5; D call uncertain. V was cut by 2 bases and J by 6 bases, with 11 bases left in between. The CDR3 runs 13 residues. Germline CDR1 and CDR2: GTSNPN and SVGIG (reference sequence). The whole variable domain, filled in from reference TRBV30 and TRBJ1-5, reads SQTIHQWPATLVQPVGSPLSLECTVEGTSNPNLYWYRQAAGRGLQLLFYSVGIGQISSEVPQNLSASRPQDRQFILSSKKLLLSDSGFYLCAWSQSGGQPQHFGDGTRLSIL.

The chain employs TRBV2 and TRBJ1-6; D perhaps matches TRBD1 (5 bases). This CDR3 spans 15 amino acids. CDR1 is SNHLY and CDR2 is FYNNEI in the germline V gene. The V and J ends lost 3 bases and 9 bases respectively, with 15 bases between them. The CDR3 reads CASSEEAGEISPLHF. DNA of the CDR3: TGTGCCAGCAGTGAGGAGGCGGGGGAAATTTCACCCCTCCACTTT.

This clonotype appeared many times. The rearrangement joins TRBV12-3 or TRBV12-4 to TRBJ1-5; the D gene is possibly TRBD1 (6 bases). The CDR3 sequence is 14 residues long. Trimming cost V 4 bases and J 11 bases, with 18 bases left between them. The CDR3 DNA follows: TGTGCCAGCAGTTCGGACAGCCTTCGTGGAGCCCAGCATTTT. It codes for CASSSDSLRGAQHF.

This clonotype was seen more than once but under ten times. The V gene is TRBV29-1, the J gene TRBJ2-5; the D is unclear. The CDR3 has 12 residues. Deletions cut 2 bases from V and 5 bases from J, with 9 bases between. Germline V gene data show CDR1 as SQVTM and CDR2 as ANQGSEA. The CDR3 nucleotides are TGCAGCGTTGAAACAGATAGGGAGACCCAGTACTTC. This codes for CSVETDRETQYF.

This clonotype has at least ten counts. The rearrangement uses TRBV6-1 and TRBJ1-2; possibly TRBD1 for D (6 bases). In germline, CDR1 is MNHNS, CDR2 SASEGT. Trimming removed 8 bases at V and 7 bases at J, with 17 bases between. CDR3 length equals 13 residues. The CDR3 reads CASGLGGAAGYTF. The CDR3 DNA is TGTGCCAGCGGGCTGGGGGGGGCGGCTGGCTACACCTTC.

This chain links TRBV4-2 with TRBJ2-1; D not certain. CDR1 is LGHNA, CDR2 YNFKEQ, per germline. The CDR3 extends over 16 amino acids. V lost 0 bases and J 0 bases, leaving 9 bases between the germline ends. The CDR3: CASSQERSDSYNEQFF. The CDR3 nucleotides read TGTGCCAGCAGCCAAGAACGCAGCGACTCCTACAATGAGCAGTTCTTC.